Sequencing of this T cell receptor (beta chain) was carried out in a study of human T cells and chemical hapten exposure. Losses at the gene ends were 5 bases for V and 1 base for J; bases not matched to a gene: 10. Per germline, CDR1 SGHTA and CDR2 FQGNSA. CDR3 length: 16 residues. One entry per CDR3 protein results from TCRdb running MiXCR on the RACE reads. The sample has 180,000 or so distinct CDR3 sequences; around 13% are singletons. The time point: patch test 1, 2 weeks after DPC sensitization. Treatment: therapeutic diphenylcyclopropenone sensitization with weekly scalp DPC. This chain uses TRBV7-2 with TRBJ2-7; 8 bases agree with TRBD2. This sequence was found in a woman in her 30s with alopecia areata. Some clones in this sample may be carry-over from other donors' samples. This sample comprised whole blood, obtained in connection with sensitization to the hapten diphenylcyclopropenone (DPC). Here the CDR3 DNA reads TGTGCCAGCAGCCTGGGGAGCGGGAGTTCTTCCTACGAGCAGTACTTC. Translation: CASSLGSGSSSYEQYF.